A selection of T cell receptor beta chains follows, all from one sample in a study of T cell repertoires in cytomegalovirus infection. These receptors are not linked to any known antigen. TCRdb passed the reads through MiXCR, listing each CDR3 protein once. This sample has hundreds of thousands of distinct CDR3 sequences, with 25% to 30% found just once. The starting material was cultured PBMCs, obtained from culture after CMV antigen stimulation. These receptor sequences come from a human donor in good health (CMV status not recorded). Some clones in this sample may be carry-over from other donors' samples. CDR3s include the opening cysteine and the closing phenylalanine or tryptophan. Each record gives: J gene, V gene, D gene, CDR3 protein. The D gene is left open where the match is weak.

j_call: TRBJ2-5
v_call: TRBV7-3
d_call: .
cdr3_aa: CASSLIRGQRETQYF

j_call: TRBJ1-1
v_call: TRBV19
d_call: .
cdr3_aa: CATRRGQMNTEAFF

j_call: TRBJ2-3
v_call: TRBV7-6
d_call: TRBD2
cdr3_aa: CASSPPYRSGGSTDTQYF

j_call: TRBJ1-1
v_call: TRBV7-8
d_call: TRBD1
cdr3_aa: CASSLTTGDTEAFF

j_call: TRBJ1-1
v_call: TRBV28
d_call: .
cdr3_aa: CGGRRKAFF

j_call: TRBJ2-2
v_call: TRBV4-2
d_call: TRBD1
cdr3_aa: CASSQTLRGQGTGELFF

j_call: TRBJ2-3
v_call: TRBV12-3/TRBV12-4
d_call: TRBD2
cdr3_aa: CASSLSGGTDTQYF

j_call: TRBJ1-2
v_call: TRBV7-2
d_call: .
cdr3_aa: CASSRVRDLNYGYTF

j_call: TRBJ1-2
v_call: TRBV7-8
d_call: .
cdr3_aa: CASSWGGADYGYTF

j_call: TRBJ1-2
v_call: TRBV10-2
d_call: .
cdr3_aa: CASSVGGFNYGYTF

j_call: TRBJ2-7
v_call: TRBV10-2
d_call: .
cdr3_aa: CASSLKRSYEQYF

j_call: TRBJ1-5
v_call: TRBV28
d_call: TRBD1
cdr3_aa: CASRTPTGFNQPQHF

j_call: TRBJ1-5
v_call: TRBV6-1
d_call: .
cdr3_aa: CASSEAQVKFQPQHF

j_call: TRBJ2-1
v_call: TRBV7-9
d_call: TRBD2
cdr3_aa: CASSLGMASGRADEQFF

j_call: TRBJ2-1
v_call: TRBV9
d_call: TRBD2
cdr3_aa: CASNGGDPNNEQFF

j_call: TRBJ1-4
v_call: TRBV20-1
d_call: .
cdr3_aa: CSASRPLGHNEKLFF

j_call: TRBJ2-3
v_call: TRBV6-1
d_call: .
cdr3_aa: CASSEEFTDTQYF

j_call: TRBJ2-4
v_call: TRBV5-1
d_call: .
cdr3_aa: CASSLAGTNKNIQYF

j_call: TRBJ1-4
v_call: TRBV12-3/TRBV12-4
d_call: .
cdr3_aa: CASSNPPGRLGEKLFF

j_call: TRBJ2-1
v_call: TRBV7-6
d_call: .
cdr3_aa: CASSLTRGSSYNEQFF

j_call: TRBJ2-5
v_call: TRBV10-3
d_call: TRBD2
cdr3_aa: CAISGTSGSLETQYF

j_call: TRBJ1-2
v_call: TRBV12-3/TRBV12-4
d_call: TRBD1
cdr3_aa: CASSPRTGFVEGYTF

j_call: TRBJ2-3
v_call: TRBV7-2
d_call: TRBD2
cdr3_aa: CASSLYLAGGADTQYF

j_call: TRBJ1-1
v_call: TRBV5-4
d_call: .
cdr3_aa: CASSPSWGTEAFF

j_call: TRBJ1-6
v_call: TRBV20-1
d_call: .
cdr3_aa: CSAPNEGSTNSPLHF

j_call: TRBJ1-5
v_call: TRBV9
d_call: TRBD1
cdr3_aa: CASSPGGGTAQWPQHF

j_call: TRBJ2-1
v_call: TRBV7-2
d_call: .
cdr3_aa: CASSVTGIEQFF

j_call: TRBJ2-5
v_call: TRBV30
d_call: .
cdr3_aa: CACGLLGAQYF

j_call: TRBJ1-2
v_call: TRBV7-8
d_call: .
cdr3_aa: CASSSTGYDGYTF

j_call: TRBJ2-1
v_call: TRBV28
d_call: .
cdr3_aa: CASSSVGLSGEQFF

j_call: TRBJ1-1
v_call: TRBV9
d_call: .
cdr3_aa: CASSLSPGAEAFF

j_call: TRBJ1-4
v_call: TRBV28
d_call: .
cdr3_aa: CASSPRLSNEKLFF

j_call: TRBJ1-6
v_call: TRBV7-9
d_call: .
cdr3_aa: CASSLDLRAPLHF

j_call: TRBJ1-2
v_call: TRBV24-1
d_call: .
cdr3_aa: CATSAGARTNYGYTF

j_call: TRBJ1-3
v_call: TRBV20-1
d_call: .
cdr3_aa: CSARTALRSGNTIYF

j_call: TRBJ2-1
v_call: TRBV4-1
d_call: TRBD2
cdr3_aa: CASSQGSGMYNEQFF

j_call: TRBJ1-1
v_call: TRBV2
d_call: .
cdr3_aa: CASSPQDTYTSTEAFF

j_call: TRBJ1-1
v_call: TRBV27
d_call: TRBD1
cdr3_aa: CASSLTGGINTEAFF

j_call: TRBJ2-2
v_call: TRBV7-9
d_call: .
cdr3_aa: CASSQRANTGELFF

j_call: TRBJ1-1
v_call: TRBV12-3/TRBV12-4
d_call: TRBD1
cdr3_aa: CASSFGTDTEAFF

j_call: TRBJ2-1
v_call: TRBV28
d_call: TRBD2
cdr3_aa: CASRPTSGIFHYNEQFF

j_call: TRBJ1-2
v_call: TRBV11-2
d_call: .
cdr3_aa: CASSRVIGTYGYTF

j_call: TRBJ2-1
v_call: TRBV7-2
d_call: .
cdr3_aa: CASALGGSSYNEQFF

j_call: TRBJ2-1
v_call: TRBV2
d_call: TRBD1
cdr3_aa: CATEGQAIRVQFF

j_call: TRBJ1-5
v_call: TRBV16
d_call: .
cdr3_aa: CASSQGARNQPQHF

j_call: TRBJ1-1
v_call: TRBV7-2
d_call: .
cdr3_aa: CASSFGGVRANTEAFF

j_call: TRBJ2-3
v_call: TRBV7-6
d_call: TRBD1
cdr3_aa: CASSFGTAGTDTQYF

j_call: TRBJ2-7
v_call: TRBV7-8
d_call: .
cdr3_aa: CASSLAQAGWDYEQYF

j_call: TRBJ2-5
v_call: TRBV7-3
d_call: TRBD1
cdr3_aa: CASSPTGVGYQETQYF

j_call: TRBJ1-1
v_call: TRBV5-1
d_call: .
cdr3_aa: CASSLVRAPTTEAFF

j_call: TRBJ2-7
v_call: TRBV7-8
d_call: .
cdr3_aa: CASSLGPWTRAYEQYF

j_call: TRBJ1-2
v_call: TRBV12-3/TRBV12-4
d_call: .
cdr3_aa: CASSPGRNYGYTF

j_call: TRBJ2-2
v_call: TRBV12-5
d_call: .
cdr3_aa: CASGLSYGTPQSTGELFF

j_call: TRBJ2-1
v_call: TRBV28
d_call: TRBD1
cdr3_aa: CASSLNPQGAGSEQFF

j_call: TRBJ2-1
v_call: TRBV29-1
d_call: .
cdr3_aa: CSASRGTYNEQFF

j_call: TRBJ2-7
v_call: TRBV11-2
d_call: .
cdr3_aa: CASSLVQRRGVYEQYF

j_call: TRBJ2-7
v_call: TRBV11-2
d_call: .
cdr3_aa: CASSLDPRGKRSYEQYF

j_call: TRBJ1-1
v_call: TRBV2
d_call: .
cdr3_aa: CASSAESWRDEAFF